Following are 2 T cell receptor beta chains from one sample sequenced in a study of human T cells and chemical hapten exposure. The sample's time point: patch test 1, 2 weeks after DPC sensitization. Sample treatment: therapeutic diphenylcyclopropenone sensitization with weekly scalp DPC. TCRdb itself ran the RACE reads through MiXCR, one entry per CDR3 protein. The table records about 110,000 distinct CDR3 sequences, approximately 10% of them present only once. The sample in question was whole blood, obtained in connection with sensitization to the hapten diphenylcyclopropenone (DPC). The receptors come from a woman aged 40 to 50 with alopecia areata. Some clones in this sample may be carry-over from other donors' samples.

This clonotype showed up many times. CDR3 loop: CASSQESPAGELFF. The CDR3 DNA follows: TGTGCCAGCAGCCAAGAGTCCCCCGCCGGGGAGCTGTTTTTT. The genes are TRBV3-1 and TRBJ2-2, with D unresolved. The germline V and J ends were trimmed by 0 bases and 6 bases, with 8 bases remaining between them. Germline V gives CDR1 LGHDT, CDR2 YNNKEL (reference sequence). This CDR3 comprises 14 residues. The complete variable domain, with remaining parts taken from reference TRBV3-1 and TRBJ2-2, reads DTAVSQTPKYLVTQMGNDKSIKCEQNLGHDTMYWYKQDSKKFLKIMFSYNNKELIINETVPNRFSPKSPDKAHLNLHINSLELGDSAVYFCASSQESPAGELFFGEGSRLTVL.

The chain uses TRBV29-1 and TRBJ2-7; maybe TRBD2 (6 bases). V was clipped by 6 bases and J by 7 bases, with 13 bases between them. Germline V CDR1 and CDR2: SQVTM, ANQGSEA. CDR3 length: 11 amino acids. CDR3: CSVGGTREQYF. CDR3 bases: TGCAGCGTGGGGGGAACTCGGGAGCAGTACTTC.